Following are 29 T cell receptor beta chains from one sample sequenced in a study of blood T cell repertoires in COVID-19. This table comes from immunoSEQ multiplex PCR, and its TCRdb copy is limited to in-frame clones, with some not included. The sample holds 210,000 or so clones, 80% to 90% seen once. Sample: PBMCs or T cells enriched from blood (not recorded which). The receptor source for this set is a woman aged 45-60 years who had been exposed to COVID-19.

The V gene is TRBV18, the J gene TRBJ1-1; D remains ambiguous. CDR1 KGHSH and CDR2 LQKENI come from the germline V gene. The V end lost 4 bases, the J end lost 2 bases, and 11 bases lay between the germline ends. This CDR3 is built from 14 residues. The CDR3 region has the DNA TGTGCCAGCTCACAAGACACAAGTAACACTGAAGCTTTCTTT. Protein: CASSQDTSNTEAFF.

This chain links TRBV19 with TRBJ1-5; D is ambiguous. The CDR3 loop spans 13 amino acids. Germline V gene data show CDR1 as LNHDA and CDR2 as SQIVND (reference sequence). Trimming pared 3 bases from V and 5 bases from J, leaving 8 bases between. In nucleotides, the CDR3 is TGTGCCAGTAGTATCATCCGGGATCAGCCCCAGCATTTT. Amino acids: CASSIIRDQPQHF.

The chain combines TRBV29-1 with TRBJ1-4; the match to TRBD1 covers 10 bases. The length of the CDR3 is 14 residues. Trimming removed 4 bases from V and 9 bases from J; junction bases left unmatched: 8. CDR1 and CDR2 from the germline V gene are SQVTM and ANQGSEA. Here the CDR3 reads CSVGAGTGEQKLFF. The CDR3, as DNA: TGCAGCGTTGGAGCCGGGACAGGGGAACAAAAACTGTTTTTT.

This chain uses TRBV7-4 with TRBJ1-2; 7 nucleotides match TRBD1. Germline V lookup: CDR1 SGHVT, CDR2 SQSDAQ. The CDR3 is 19 residues long. V trimming: 3 bases; J trimming: 4 bases; junction bases outside the gene matches: 20. CDR3 sequence: CASSFATPIFGTDVYGYTF. CDR3 sequence (DNA): TGTGCCAGCAGCTTTGCTACCCCAATATTCGGGACAGACGTCTATGGCTACACCTTC.

The DNA of the CDR3 is TGTGCCAGCAGGCGACTAGCGGGGGGTCGAGAGACCCAGTACTTC. Translation: CASRRLAGGRETQYF. J is TRBJ2-5 and V is TRBV28, with 13 bases that match TRBD2. The germline CDR1 and CDR2 sequences are MDHEN and SYDVKM. There are 15 residues in the CDR3. J was trimmed by 4 bases and V by 6 bases; bases with no gene match: 5.

This rearrangement joins TRBV5-4 to TRBJ2-2; D perhaps matches TRBD1 (6 bases). CDR3 length: 17 amino acids. V lost 2 bases to trimming and J lost 5 bases, with 19 bases between them. Germline CDR1 SGHNT, CDR2 YYREEE (reference sequence). CDR3 nucleotide sequence: TGTGCCAGCAGCTTTACAGGGATTTCGCCCTTTACCGGGGAGCTGTTTTTT. Translating it yields CASSFTGISPFTGELFF. The whole variable domain, filled in from reference TRBV5-4 and TRBJ2-2, reads ETGVTQSPTHLIKTRGQQVTLRCSSQSGHNTVSWYQQALGQGPQFIFQYYREEENGRGNFPPRFSGLQFPNYSSELNVNALELDDSALYLCASSFTGISPFTGELFFGEGSRLTVL.

The chain couples TRBV12-3 or TRBV12-4 to TRBJ2-5; D possibly corresponds to TRBD1 (5 bases). The CDR3 totals 13 residues. The V gene lost 3 bases and the J gene lost 4 bases, with 9 bases spanning the gap. The CDR3 reads CASSLGLRETQYF. CDR3 nucleotides: TGTGCCAGCAGTTTGGGGCTCCGAGAGACCCAGTACTTC.

The V gene is TRBV19, the J gene TRBJ1-5, with D uncertain. Germline V CDR1 and CDR2: LNHDA, SQIVND (reference sequence). This CDR3 comprises 17 residues. The V gene lost 3 bases and the J gene lost 5 bases, with 20 bases spanning the gap. Here the CDR3 DNA reads TGTGCCAGTAGTATCCCCCCCGCGATTTTCCGGGATCAGCCCCAGCATTTT. Translating gives CASSIPPAIFRDQPQHF.

V and J are TRBV19 and TRBJ1-2; possible D gene TRBD1, 6 bases. Trimming shortened V by 8 bases and J by 4 bases, and 11 bases separated the two germline ends. CDR1 is LNHDA and CDR2 is SQIVND in the germline V gene (reference sequence). This CDR3 contains 12 residues. CDR3 sequence (DNA): TGTGCCAGTGGCAGGGGTGTCTATGGCTACACCTTC. It is translated as CASGRGVYGYTF.

The V gene is TRBV15, the J gene TRBJ1-4, with D perhaps TRBD1 (6 bases). The V end lost 1 base, the J end lost 8 bases, and 8 bases lay between the germline ends. In germline, CDR1 is LNHNV, CDR2 YYDKDF (reference sequence). The CDR3 is 13 residues long. The CDR3: CATSRGTDEKLFF. The CDR3 region has the DNA TGTGCCACCAGCAGAGGGACAGACGAAAAACTGTTTTTT.

This clone has a handful of counts. The rearrangement uses TRBV7-2 and TRBJ1-1, with 8 nucleotides matching TRBD1. Trimming removed 5 bases from V and 9 bases from J; junction bases left unmatched: 20. Germline V CDR1 and CDR2: SGHTA, FQGNSA. The CDR3 has 17 residues. The chain's CDR3 is CASSPHLQGRGRGKAFF. CDR3 DNA sequence: TGTGCCAGCAGCCCCCACCTTCAAGGCAGGGGGCGCGGGAAAGCTTTCTTT.

The chain couples TRBV6-5 to TRBJ2-5, with D possibly TRBD2 on 7 matching bases. Trimming stripped 6 bases from V and 5 bases from J, with 19 bases between. Germline V CDR1 and CDR2: MNHEY, SVGAGI. The CDR3 length is 15 residues. CDR3 DNA sequence: TGTGCCAGCAGCCGGGGGGCCGGACGTGGTGAGACCCAGTACTTC. This gives the protein CASSRGAGRGETQYF.

The chain recombines TRBV19 with TRBJ1-5; D is perhaps TRBD1 (5 bases). This CDR3 has 14 residues. Germline loops: CDR1 LNHDA, CDR2 SQIVND (reference sequence). The germline V and J ends were trimmed by 4 bases and 3 bases, with 10 bases remaining between them. The CDR3 DNA reads as TGTGCCAGTAGTAGGGGGGGACCCAATCAGCCCCAGCATTTT. Protein: CASSRGGPNQPQHF.

This chain links TRBV25-1 with TRBJ1-1, with TRBD1 matching over 7 bases. With V trimmed by 2 bases and J by 5 bases, 5 bases remained unmatched. Germline V gene lookup returns CDR1 MGHDK and CDR2 SYGVNS. The CDR3 is 14 residues long. The CDR3 DNA is TGTGCCAGCAGTGAACCGACAGGGAGGACTGAAGCTTTCTTT. Translation: CASSEPTGRTEAFF.

The CDR3, as DNA: TGCGCCAGCAGTCAACGGACAGGGATTGGACAGCCCCAGCATTTT. It translates to CASSQRTGIGQPQHF. The chain employs TRBV23-1 and TRBJ1-5; 8 nucleotides match TRBD1. TRBV23-1 is an ORF; its function is uncertain. The length of the CDR3 is 15 residues. The J segment lost 7 bases and the V segment lost 2 bases, leaving 7 bases of the junction unmatched.

The chain carries TRBV7-2 and TRBJ2-1, with D tentatively TRBD2 (5 bases). V shed 6 bases and J shed 2 bases, with 14 bases lying between them. Germline CDR1 reads SGHTA; CDR2 reads FQGNSA. The CDR3 is made up of 15 amino acids. CDR3 sequence (DNA): TGTGCCAGCAGACTCGCCAGCGGCACCTACAATGAGCAGTTCTTC. It specifies CASRLASGTYNEQFF.

This rearrangement joins TRBV21-1 to TRBJ1-6. TRBV21-1 is described as a pseudogene. The CDR3 has 12 amino acids. The CDR3 nucleotides are TGTGCCAGCAGCAAAGCCCCGGCACCCCTCCACTTT. It encodes CASSKAPAPLHF.

This clone was picked up a small number of times. The rearrangement links TRBV11-2 to TRBJ2-2, with D perhaps matching TRBD2 (5 bases). The germline V gene has CDR1 SGHAT and CDR2 FQNNGV. The ends were cut back, 7 bases at V and 5 bases at J, with 14 bases in the middle. The CDR3 has 14 residues. Here the CDR3 reads CASKRQLGTGELFF. The CDR3 coding sequence is TGTGCCAGCAAGCGGCAGTTAGGAACCGGGGAGCTGTTTTTT.

This chain joins TRBV13 and TRBJ2-3; 10 bases match TRBD2. The CDR3 has 12 residues. Germline trimming cut 5 bases from V and 14 bases from J; bases unmatched to any gene: 7. The V gene's germline CDR1 is PRHDT and CDR2 FYEKMQ (reference sequence). The CDR3 sequence is CASSTLAGARYF. In DNA form, the CDR3 reads TGTGCCAGCAGCACTCTAGCGGGGGCCAGGTATTTT.

The J gene is TRBJ2-6, the V gene TRBV7-9, with D tentatively TRBD2 (8 bases). Between the trimmed V and J ends, which lost 8 bases and 2 bases, there was a span of 22 bases. This CDR3 comprises 18 residues. Germline V gene data show CDR1 as SEHNR and CDR2 as FQNEAQ (reference sequence). This CDR3 reads CASSRGTAGVAGANVLTF. The CDR3 nucleotides read TGTGCCAGCTCCCGGGGGACAGCGGGGGTCGCTGGGGCCAACGTCCTGACTTTC.

The V gene is TRBV12-5, the J gene TRBJ1-2; D call uncertain. The CDR3 contains 12 residues. Trimming took off 1 base at V and 4 bases at J, with 4 bases between the two ends. Germline assignment: CDR1 LGHNT and CDR2 FRNRAP. In nucleotides, the CDR3 is TGTGCTAGTGGTTTGGACGGCTATGGCTACACCTTC. Amino acid sequence: CASGLDGYGYTF.

The CDR3 is CASSRQDTEAFF. CDR3 DNA sequence: TGTGCCAGCAGTAGGCAGGACACTGAAGCTTTCTTT. The J gene is TRBJ1-1, the V gene TRBV7-9; D not resolved. V shed 6 bases and J shed 3 bases, with 8 bases lying between them. The CDR3 totals 12 residues. Germline loops: CDR1 SEHNR, CDR2 FQNEAQ (reference sequence).

The chain links TRBV3-1 (or the pseudogene TRBV3-2) to TRBJ2-1, with 7 bases identical to TRBD2. CDR3 length: 15 residues. Germline values: CDR1 LGHDT, CDR2 YNNKEL (reference sequence). Trimming took 7 bases from V and 1 from J; bases not matched to a gene: 7. The CDR3 DNA reads as TGTGCCAGCACGCGGGGTAGCGGGTCCTACAATGAGCAGTTCTTC. Translating gives CASTRGSGSYNEQFF.

V is TRBV15 and J is TRBJ1-1, with D perhaps matching TRBD1 (6 bases). Germline CDR1 and CDR2: LNHNV and YYDKDF (reference sequence). The CDR3 is made up of 15 amino acids. Trimming removed 8 bases at V and 4 bases at J, with 20 bases between. The CDR3 bases are TGTGCCACCTCTTTGAGGACAGCGGGACCCACTGAAGCTTTCTTT. The encoded protein is CATSLRTAGPTEAFF.

V is TRBV20-1 and J is TRBJ1-2, with TRBD1 as a possible D gene (5 bases). The germline gives CDR1 DFQATT, CDR2 SNEGSKA (reference sequence). This CDR3 is built from 11 residues. V lost 0 bases and J 11 bases, leaving 10 bases between the germline ends. This chain's CDR3 is CSARDGGVYTF. DNA of the CDR3: TGCAGTGCTAGAGACGGGGGGGTGTACACCTTC.

This chain connects TRBV27 to TRBJ2-7, with a tentative D call TRBD2 (6 bases). Germline-derived CDR1 and CDR2 are MNHEY and SMNVEV (reference sequence). Trimming shortened V by 8 bases and J by 3 bases, and 17 bases separated the two germline ends. This CDR3 spans 14 amino acids. As DNA, the CDR3 is TGTGCCAGCCGGGAGAGAGGAGCACTCTACGAGCAGTACTTC. Protein product: CASRERGALYEQYF.

The chain employs TRBV29-1 and TRBJ2-3, with 9 bases that match TRBD1. CDR3 length: 16 residues. V shed 4 bases and J 3 bases; nucleotides not matched to a gene: 11. Germline V gives CDR1 SQVTM, CDR2 ANQGSEA. Here the CDR3 DNA reads TGCAGCGTTGTGCCTCCGGGACAGGGTGGGACAGATACGCAGTATTTT. As protein: CSVVPPGQGGTDTQYF.

V is TRBV20-1 and J is TRBJ1-5; D is possibly TRBD1 (5 bases). V lost 3 bases and J 6 bases, leaving 9 bases between the germline ends. Germline V lookup: CDR1 DFQATT, CDR2 SNEGSKA (reference sequence). The CDR3 runs to 12 residues. CDR3 region: CSASEGPQPQHF. CDR3 nucleotides: TGCAGTGCTAGTGAGGGGCCTCAGCCCCAGCATTTT.

The rearrangement joins TRBV11-3 to TRBJ2-3; no clear D. The CDR3 sequence is 13 residues long. The germline V and J ends were trimmed by 1 base and 6 bases, with 8 bases remaining between them. Germline V gene data show CDR1 as SGHNT and CDR2 as YENEEA. Written as DNA, the CDR3 is TGTGCCAGCAGCTTAGTGGCTCAGGATACGCAGTATTTT. Its protein is CASSLVAQDTQYF.